The rows below give T cell receptor beta chains drawn from one sample of a study of technical replicates of blood from a handful of donors. Some clones are missing from TCRdb's copy, which holds only in-frame ones; the method was immunoSEQ multiplex PCR. Altogether 81,000 or so clones are present, about 96% being singletons, with the ten largest covering about 0.2%. Sequenced: T cells isolated from PBMCs. The source is a human donor in good health. CDR3s include the opening cysteine and the closing phenylalanine or tryptophan. Fields, in order: clone size, D gene, J gene, V gene, CDR3 protein, CDR3 DNA. The D gene is left open where the match is weak. The size of a clone is reported for some rows only, either as once, few or many, or as a class for expanded clones.

- | - | TRBJ1-5 | TRBV21-1 | CASRRKPPGQGYQPQHF | TGTGCCAGCAGGCGAAAGCCCCCGGGACAGGGATATCAGCCCCAGCATTTT
- | TRBD2 | TRBJ2-7 | TRBV11-2 | CASSAGTSGYEQYF | TGTGCCAGCAGCGCAGGGACTAGCGGGTACGAGCAGTACTTC
- | TRBD1 | TRBJ1-4 | TRBV4-1 | CASSQEDRGNEKLFF | TGCGCCAGCAGCCAAGAGGACAGGGGTAATGAAAAACTGTTTTTT
- | - | TRBJ1-5 | TRBV9 | CASSGTGSNQPQHF | TGTGCCAGCAGCGGAACAGGGAGCAATCAGCCCCAGCATTTT
- | - | TRBJ2-3 | TRBV11-2 | CASSLDPKRQYF | TGTGCCAGCAGCTTAGATCCAAAGAGACAGTATTTT
- | TRBD1 | TRBJ2-7 | TRBV13 | CASSLGPGTDFYEQYF | TGTGCCAGCAGCTTAGGACCCGGGACAGACTTCTACGAGCAGTACTTC
- | - | TRBJ1-2 | TRBV7-9 | CASSSRIDMHYTF | TGTGCCAGCAGCTCGAGAATTGACATGCACTACACCTTC
- | - | TRBJ2-5 | TRBV19 | CASASTGTRQETQYF | TGTGCCAGTGCCTCAACCGGGACACGACAAGAGACCCAGTACTTC
- | - | TRBJ1-1 | TRBV15 | CATSRAFRRGTEAFF | TGTGCCACCAGCAGAGCCTTCAGGCGTGGGACTGAAGCTTTCTTT
- | TRBD2 | TRBJ2-3 | TRBV7-9 | CASRPLSGSAQYF | TGTGCCAGCAGACCTTTAAGCGGGAGCGCGCAGTATTTT
- | - | TRBJ2-2 | TRBV28 | CASNFQEGRDTGELFF | TGTGCCAGCAATTTCCAGGAGGGAAGGGACACCGGGGAGCTGTTTTTT
- | TRBD1 | TRBJ2-7 | TRBV5-4 | CASSPTRGQGEQYF | TGTGCCAGCAGCCCGACCAGGGGGCAGGGCGAGCAGTACTTC
- | - | TRBJ1-3 | TRBV28 | CASKFHSGNTIYF | TGTGCCAGCAAATTCCACTCTGGAAACACCATATATTTT
- | - | TRBJ2-1 | TRBV9 | CASSLTNAPYNEQFF | TGTGCCAGCAGCCTCACAAATGCCCCATACAATGAGCAGTTCTTC
once | - | TRBJ1-2 | TRBV4-1 | CASSQVGERGGYTF | TGCGCCAGCAGCCAAGTCGGTGAAAGAGGTGGCTACACCTTC
- | - | TRBJ1-4 | TRBV6-5 | CASSNPTAGDEKLFF | TGTGCCAGCAGTAACCCGACAGCGGGGGATGAAAAACTGTTTTTT
- | TRBD1 | TRBJ1-2 | TRBV11-1 | CASSFEGAGGYTF | TGTGCCAGCAGCTTTGAGGGGGCCGGTGGCTACACCTTC
- | TRBD2 | TRBJ2-1 | TRBV19 | CASSMLAGGRLVTYNEQFF | TGTGCCAGTAGCATGCTAGCGGGGGGGCGGTTGGTAACCTACAATGAGCAGTTCTTC
- | - | TRBJ2-6 | TRBV9 | CASSVAPYGANVLTF | TGTGCCAGCAGCGTAGCCCCCTATGGTGCCAACGTCCTGACTTTC
- | TRBD2 | TRBJ2-2 | TRBV7-6 | CASSSSGKNTGELFF | TGTGCCAGCAGCTCTAGCGGAAAGAACACCGGGGAGCTGTTTTTT
- | - | TRBJ2-1 | TRBV6-6 | CASMLGRGYNEQFF | TGTGCCAGCATGTTGGGACGGGGGTACAATGAGCAGTTCTTC
- | - | TRBJ2-2 | TRBV11-3 | CASSLGLRAGELFF | TGTGCCAGCAGCTTAGGACTAAGGGCCGGGGAGCTGTTTTTT
- | - | TRBJ2-1 | TRBV6-5 | CASSWGDNEQFF | TGTGCCAGCAGTTGGGGCGACAATGAGCAGTTCTTC
- | TRBD1 | TRBJ1-5 | TRBV6-5 | CASSSGGVGNQPQHF | TGTGCCAGCAGCTCAGGGGGCGTAGGCAATCAGCCCCAGCATTTT
- | TRBD1 | TRBJ2-3 | TRBV28 | CASSRTGFPFTDTQYF | TGTGCCAGCAGTCGGACAGGGTTCCCCTTCACAGATACGCAGTATTTT
- | - | TRBJ2-7 | TRBV15 | CATSSSSGLSSYEQYF | TGTGCCACCAGTTCCTCATCGGGTCTAAGCTCCTACGAGCAGTACTTC
- | - | TRBJ1-1 | TRBV7-9 | CAGRHGISEAFF | TGTGCCGGACGACACGGGATATCTGAAGCTTTCTTT